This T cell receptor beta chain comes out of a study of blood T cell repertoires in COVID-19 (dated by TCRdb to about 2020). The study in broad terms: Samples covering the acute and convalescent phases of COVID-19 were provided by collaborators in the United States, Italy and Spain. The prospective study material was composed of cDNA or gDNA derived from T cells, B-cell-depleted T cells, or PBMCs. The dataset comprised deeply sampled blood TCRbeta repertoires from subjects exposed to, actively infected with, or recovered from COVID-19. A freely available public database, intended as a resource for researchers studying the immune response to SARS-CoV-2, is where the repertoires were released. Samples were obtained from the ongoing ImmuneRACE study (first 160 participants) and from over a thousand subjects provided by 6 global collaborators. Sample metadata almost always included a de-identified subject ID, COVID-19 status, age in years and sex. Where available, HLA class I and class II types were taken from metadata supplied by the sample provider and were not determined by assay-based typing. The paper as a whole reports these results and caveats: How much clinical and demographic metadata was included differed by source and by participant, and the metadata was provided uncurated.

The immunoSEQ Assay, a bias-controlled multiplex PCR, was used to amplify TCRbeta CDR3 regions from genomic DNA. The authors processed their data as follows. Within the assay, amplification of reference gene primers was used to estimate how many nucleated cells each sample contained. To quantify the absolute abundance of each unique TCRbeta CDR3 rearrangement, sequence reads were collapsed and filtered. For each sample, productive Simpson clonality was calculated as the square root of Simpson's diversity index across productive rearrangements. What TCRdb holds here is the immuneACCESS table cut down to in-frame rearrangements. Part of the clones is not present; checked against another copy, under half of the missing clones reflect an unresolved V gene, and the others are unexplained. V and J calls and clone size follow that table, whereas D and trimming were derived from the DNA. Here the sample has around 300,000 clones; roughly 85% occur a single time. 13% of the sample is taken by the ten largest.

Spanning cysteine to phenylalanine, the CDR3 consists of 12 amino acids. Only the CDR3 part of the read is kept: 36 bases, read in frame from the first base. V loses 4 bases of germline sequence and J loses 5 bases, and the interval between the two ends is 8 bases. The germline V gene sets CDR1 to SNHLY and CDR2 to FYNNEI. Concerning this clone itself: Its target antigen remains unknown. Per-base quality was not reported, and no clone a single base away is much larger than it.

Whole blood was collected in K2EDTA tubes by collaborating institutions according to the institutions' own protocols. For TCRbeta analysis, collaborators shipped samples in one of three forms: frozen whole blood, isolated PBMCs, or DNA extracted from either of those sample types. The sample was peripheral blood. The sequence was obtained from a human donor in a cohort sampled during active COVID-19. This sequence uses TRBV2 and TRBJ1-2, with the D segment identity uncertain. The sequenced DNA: TGTGCCAGCAGTGTGCGGCTTTATGGCTACACCTTC. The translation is CASSVRLYGYTF.